These T cell receptor beta chains were read from a single sample in a study of blood T cell repertoires in COVID-19. TCRdb's copy holds only in-frame clones and misses some; the assay was immunoSEQ multiplex PCR. The data show about 190,000 clones, with 70% to 80% seen just once and less than 15% held by the top ten. The sample comprised peripheral blood. The receptors stem from a man aged 50 or older who had recovered from COVID-19. Both conserved end residues are part of each CDR3. A D gene is named only where the DNA matches it firmly. Clone sizes are given selectively: once, few, many, or a class where the clone is expanded.

>TRBV2|TRBJ1-4|NA|TRBD1
CASSAWTGDEKLFF
TGTGCCAGCAGTGCCTGGACAGGGGATGAAAAACTGTTTTTT
>TRBV18|TRBJ2-5|NA|TRBD2
CASSLTGLATQETQYF
TGTGCCAGCTCCTTAACTGGACTAGCGACACAAGAGACCCAGTACTTC
>TRBV11-2|TRBJ2-6|NA|NA
CASSGNSESGANVLTF
TGTGCCAGCAGCGGTAATTCGGAGTCCGGGGCCAACGTCCTGACTTTC
>TRBV19|TRBJ1-2|once|TRBD1
CASSGDSYYGYTF
TGTGCCAGTAGCGGGGACAGCTACTATGGCTACACCTTC
>TRBV5-1|TRBJ2-7|NA|NA
CASSFTGEVHEQYF
TGCGCCAGCAGCTTTACAGGGGAGGTCCACGAGCAGTACTTC
>TRBV6-5|TRBJ1-6|NA|NA
CASTGQSNSPLHF
TGTGCCAGCACTGGACAGAGTAATTCACCCCTCCACTTT
>TRBV19|TRBJ2-1|NA|NA
CASSRTGVGQFF
TGTGCCAGTAGTCGGACTGGGGTTGGGCAGTTCTTC
>TRBV7-6|TRBJ2-7|NA|TRBD1
CASSFERGPTYEQYF
TGTGCCAGCAGCTTTGAAAGGGGGCCAACCTACGAGCAGTACTTC
>TRBV24-1|TRBJ2-3|NA|TRBD2
CATSDPGTSGTDTQYF
TGTGCCACCAGTGACCCCGGGACTAGCGGCACAGATACGCAGTATTTT
>TRBV3-1/TRBV3-2|TRBJ2-5|many|TRBD1
CASSQGQGATYQETQYF
TGTGCCAGCAGCCAAGGACAGGGGGCGACGTACCAAGAGACCCAGTACTTC
>TRBV29-1|TRBJ1-2|NA|TRBD1
CSAWTGTIYGYTF
TGCAGCGCTTGGACAGGGACTATCTATGGCTACACCTTC
>TRBV7-9|TRBJ1-2|NA|TRBD1
CASTKGQGTIYGYTF
TGTGCCAGCACCAAAGGACAGGGGACAATCTATGGCTACACCTTC
>TRBV5-1|TRBJ1-2|NA|TRBD1
CASSLLGQGGYTF
TGCGCCAGCAGCCTACTAGGACAGGGGGGCTACACCTTC
>TRBV12-3/TRBV12-4|TRBJ1-5|NA|NA
CASSPSSNQPQHF
TGTGCCAGCAGCCCCAGTAGCAATCAGCCCCAGCATTTT
>TRBV6-1|TRBJ2-7|few|NA
CASSEVSSRGFSF
TGTGCCAGCAGTGAAGTCTCGTCCAGGGGTTTTAGTTTC
>TRBV5-1|TRBJ2-7|once|TRBD2
CASSSAAGLAYEQYF
TGCGCCAGCTCGTCGGCCGCGGGACTAGCCTACGAGCAGTACTTC
>TRBV4-2|TRBJ2-2|NA|NA
CASSQDTGGVSGELFF
TGTGCCAGCAGCCAAGATACGGGGGGCGTCAGCGGGGAGCTGTTTTTT
>TRBV27|TRBJ2-3|once|NA
CASSLRSGPTDTQYF
TGTGCCAGCAGTTTAAGGTCAGGGCCCACAGATACGCAGTATTTT
>TRBV11-3|TRBJ2-1|NA|TRBD2
CASSLAETSGDNEQFF
TGTGCCAGCAGCTTAGCTGAGACTAGCGGGGACAATGAGCAGTTCTTC